This T cell receptor (beta chain) was captured in a study of OX40 agonist ivuxolimab in advanced cancers. In the study overall: Aged about 23 to 80 with a mean of 60 years, they were around 83% male. Study-wide findings and caveats: Dose levels from 0.1 to 3.0 mg/kg saw CD4+ and CD8+ blood T cells expand clonally by week 6.

Patients were ineligible given autoimmune disease history or systemic immunosuppression. The CDR3 is 13 amino acids. Germline values: CDR1 SGHNT, CDR2 YYREEE (reference sequence). V was pared by 1 base and J by 6 bases, with 10 bases between. Sequenced by immunoSEQ multiplex PCR; TCRdb stores in-frame clones only, minus some. Of 60,000 to 65,000 clones in the sample, 80% to 90% are singletons; the top ten hold more than 1.5%. Remarks on this clone: Its antigen is still unknown.

This clonotype originated in an adult with an advanced solid tumor such as melanoma, head and neck, liver or kidney cancer. The input for sequencing was CD4+ or CD8+ T cells sorted from blood, taken in a trial of the OX40 agonist ivuxolimab. This chain uses TRBV5-4 with TRBJ1-2, with D perhaps matching TRBD1 (5 bases). Here the CDR3 DNA reads TGTGCCAGCAGCTTGTATGCAGGGAATGGCTACACCTTC. This gives the protein CASSLYAGNGYTF.